A single sample gave rise to the 15 T cell receptor beta chains below, sequenced in a study of T cell changes during pregnancy in multiple sclerosis. Method: immunoSEQ multiplex PCR; TCRdb's copy keeps in-frame clones and lacks some. This table has 79,000 or so clones, about 88% appearing once. This material consisted of peripheral blood, taken before pregnancy. These receptors all stem from a female donor with multiple sclerosis, enrolled in a pregnancy study.

This sequence joins TRBV2 and TRBJ1-1; maybe TRBD1 (6 bases). V shed 8 bases and J shed 2 bases, with 15 bases lying between them. Germline loops: CDR1 SNHLY, CDR2 FYNNEI. CDR3 size: 14 residues. The DNA of the CDR3 is TGTGCCAGCCACACCTCGGGACAAAACACTGAAGCTTTCTTT. Translating gives CASHTSGQNTEAFF.

The chain employs TRBV10-3 and TRBJ2-7; the D is unclear. V lost 3 bases, J lost 2 bases, and 5 bases lay in between. CDR1 is ENHRY and CDR2 is SYGVKD in the germline V gene. The CDR3 consists of 12 residues. CDR3 DNA: TGTGCCATCAGTGAAGTAGCCTACGAGCAGTACTTC. It codes for CAISEVAYEQYF.

The CDR3 DNA is TGTGCCAGCAGCTCGTACGGGACAGGCCAAGAGACCCAGTACTTC. This gives the protein CASSSYGTGQETQYF. The chain joins TRBV5-4 to TRBJ2-5; TRBD1 matches at 8 bases. Trimming cost V 3 bases and J 1 base; bases outside gene matches: 5. The CDR3 sequence is 15 residues long. Germline V lookup: CDR1 SGHNT, CDR2 YYREEE (reference sequence).

This sequence joins TRBV28 and TRBJ2-1, with TRBD2 matching over 13 bases. Germline V lookup: CDR1 MDHEN, CDR2 SYDVKM. V was clipped by 3 bases and J by 5 bases; unmatched bases: 1. The CDR3 has 15 amino acids. The DNA for the CDR3 is TGTGCCAGCAGTTTGGGACTAGCGGGAAACAATGAGCAGTTCTTC. As protein: CASSLGLAGNNEQFF.

The V and J genes are TRBV4-1 and TRBJ1-2; 7 bases align to TRBD1. The CDR3 is 17 residues long. Germline CDR1 and CDR2: MGHRA and YSYEKL. The V segment lost 0 bases and the J segment 4 bases; nucleotides outside the gene matches: 11. The DNA for the CDR3 is TGCGCCAGCAGCCAAGAAGTCCGGGACAGCCGCTTCTATGGCTACACCTTC. Translating it yields CASSQEVRDSRFYGYTF.

This clone was observed a single time. The chain employs TRBV9 and TRBJ1-4; D might be TRBD1 (5 bases). The V gene lost 6 bases and the J gene lost 3 bases, with 12 bases spanning the gap. CDR1 and CDR2 from the germline V gene are SGDLS and YYNGEE. The CDR3 has 14 amino acids. CDR3 protein: CASTAGLANEKLFF. The CDR3 bases are TGTGCCAGCACCGCGGGGCTCGCTAATGAAAAACTGTTTTTT.

The chain carries TRBV18 and TRBJ2-5; D is perhaps TRBD1 (5 bases). With 2 bases removed from V and 4 bases from J, the gap between germline ends came to 14 bases. Germline CDR1 and CDR2: KGHSH and LQKENI. This CDR3 contains 15 residues. The CDR3 nucleotides read TGTGCCAGCTCACCAGGCCCAGGGATGGGAGAGACCCAGTACTTC. Encoded protein: CASSPGPGMGETQYF. The variable domain in full, completed from reference TRBV18 and TRBJ2-5, reads NAGVMQNPRHLVRRRGQEARLRCSPMKGHSHVYWYRQLPEEGLKFMVYLQKENIIDESGMPKERFSAEFPKEGPSILRIQQVVRGDSAAYFCASSPGPGMGETQYFGPGTRLLVL.

The chain carries TRBV7-2 and TRBJ2-1, with a weak D call TRBD2 (6 bases). The CDR3 extends over 15 amino acids. V lost 4 bases and J lost 5, with 15 bases in between. Per the germline V gene, CDR1 is SGHTA and CDR2 is FQGNSA. The CDR3 loop is CASSYFSGLNNEQFF. CDR3 in DNA: TGTGCCAGCAGCTACTTTAGCGGACTCAACAATGAGCAGTTCTTC.

The genes are TRBV6-1 and TRBJ2-2; TRBD2 matches 13 bases. The ends lost 4 bases at V and 8 bases at J; junction bases unmatched: 4. CDR3 length: 15 amino acids. The germline V gene encodes CDR1 MNHNS and CDR2 SASEGT. CDR3 bases: TGTGCCAGCAGTGGGACTAGCGGGAGAGGGGGGGAGCTGTTTTTT. Translation: CASSGTSGRGGELFF.

The J gene is TRBJ1-4, the V gene TRBV7-2; tentatively, D is TRBD1 (5 bases). Trimming left V 0 bases short and J 8 bases short, with 13 bases between. Germline V gives CDR1 SGHTA, CDR2 FQGNSA. This CDR3 comprises 15 residues. The CDR3 DNA follows: TGTGCCAGCAGCTTAGCTCAGGCGGGGGGGGAAAAACTGTTTTTT. This sequence encodes CASSLAQAGGEKLFF.

V and J are TRBV18 and TRBJ1-4, with D possibly being TRBD1 (5 bases). The ends were cut back, 6 bases at V and 5 bases at J, with 10 bases in the middle. The CDR3 runs 13 residues. In germline, CDR1 is KGHSH, CDR2 LQKENI. As DNA, the CDR3 is TGTGCCAGCTCCCCCCCAGGGAATGAAAAACTGTTTTTT. Protein product: CASSPPGNEKLFF.

The genes are TRBV7-9 and TRBJ2-2, with 9 bases lining up with TRBD1. V dropped 1 base and J dropped 6; count of bases not matched to a gene: 0. The CDR3 is made up of 14 amino acids. Germline CDR1 is SEHNR and CDR2 is FQNEAQ (reference sequence). The DNA of the CDR3 is TGTGCCAGCAGCTTAGGACAGGGGGCCGGGGAGCTGTTTTTT. This codes for CASSLGQGAGELFF.

The chain combines TRBV2 with TRBJ1-2, with a weak D call TRBD1 (5 bases). V was pared by 6 bases and J by 7 bases, with 18 bases between. The CDR3 runs 14 residues. CDR1 is SNHLY and CDR2 is FYNNEI in the germline V gene. CDR3 nucleotides: TGTGCCAGCAGGCCCGCAGCGGGGGGTGGTGGCTACACCTTC. The encoded protein is CASRPAAGGGGYTF.

V is TRBV7-6 and J is TRBJ1-1; D possibly corresponds to TRBD1 (5 bases). The V end lost 1 base, the J end lost 1 base, and 13 bases lay between the germline ends. Germline CDR1 reads SGHVS; CDR2 reads FNYEAQ. The CDR3 is made up of 16 amino acids. CDR3 protein: CASSLVGGVGNTEAFF. Here the CDR3 DNA reads TGTGCCAGCAGCTTAGTTGGGGGGGTTGGGAACACTGAAGCTTTCTTT.

The J gene is TRBJ1-1, the V gene TRBV7-9; no definite D call. The CDR3 loop spans 12 amino acids. Germline values: CDR1 SEHNR, CDR2 FQNEAQ (reference sequence). V was clipped by 5 bases and J by 3 bases, with 7 bases between them. Here the CDR3 DNA reads TGTGCCAGCAGCCTTCGGGACACTGAAGCTTTCTTT. It codes for CASSLRDTEAFF.